This is a list of T cell receptor beta chains from one sample in a study of T-cell reconstitution after alpha-beta-depleted transplantation in children. TCRdb passed the PCR reads through MiXCR, listing each CDR3 protein once. The table has hundreds of thousands of distinct CDR3 sequences, roughly a tenth seen once. The sample consisted of PBMCs, taken before TCRalphabeta/CD19-depleted stem cell transplant. These TCRs come from a child aged 2-15 years with inherited bone marrow failure, due to receive a stem cell transplant. Both conserved end residues are part of each CDR3. D genes are given only for firm matches. Rows give clone size only sometimes, using once, few, many, or a class for an expanded clone.

clone_size,v_call,j_call,d_call,cdr3_nt,cdr3_aa
few,TRBV10-3,TRBJ1-2,-,TGTGCCATCAGTGAGTCCGCGGCAGGACTAGGCTATGGCTACACCTTC,CAISESAAGLGYGYTF
many,TRBV5-6,TRBJ2-2,-,TGTGCCAGCAGCTTGTATGTTGGAGGGGGGATCGGGGAGCTGTTTTTT,CASSLYVGGGIGELFF
-,TRBV4-1,TRBJ2-1,-,TGCGCCAGCAGCCGACTGATCGTCGGGAGCCCGGGTCCAGGGCAGTTCTTC,CASSRLIVGSPGPGQFF
-,TRBV20-1,TRBJ2-5,-,TGCAGTGCTAGAGATTTGGCGGGGCAAGAGACCCAGTACTTC,CSARDLAGQETQYF
many,TRBV3-1,TRBJ2-5,-,TGTGCCAGCAGCCAATTAGGGACGGGGCGGGAGACCCAGTACTTC,CASSQLGTGRETQYF
few,TRBV23-1,TRBJ2-2,-,TGCGCCAGCAGTCAATCGTTCGGCCTGAAGGGGGCCGGGGAGCTGTTTTTT,CASSQSFGLKGAGELFF
many,TRBV2,TRBJ2-4,-,TGTGCCAGCAAGGATTCGAGCGGTACTCAGTACTTC,CASKDSSGTQYF
many,TRBV11-2,TRBJ2-1,-,TGTGCCAGCACCCGGAGCCCGACTGAGCAGTTCTTC,CASTRSPTEQFF
many,TRBV12-3/TRBV12-4,TRBJ2-1,TRBD2,TGTGCCAGCAGCCCCCGGACTAGCGGGAGAATTTTCTTC,CASSPRTSGRIFF
many,TRBV12-3/TRBV12-4,TRBJ2-5,TRBD1,TGTGCCAGCAGTCAGGGACAGGTCCAAGAGACCCAGTACTTC,CASSQGQVQETQYF
once,TRBV4-3,TRBJ2-7,TRBD2,TGCGCCAGCAGCCAAGATTGGTCTCGCGGGAGTACGTTGGAGCAGTACTTC,CASSQDWSRGSTLEQYF
-,TRBV4-2,TRBJ2-1,TRBD2,TGTGCCAGCAGCCAAGAGGGGGACGGGGGGGGCAATGAGCAGTTCTTC,CASSQEGDGGGNEQFF
many,TRBV6-2/TRBV6-3,TRBJ2-7,-,TGTGCCAGCAGTTACGCGGGCTCCTACGAGCAGTACTTC,CASSYAGSYEQYF
once,TRBV4-3,TRBJ2-1,TRBD2,TGCGCCAGCAGCCAAGATCGAGGACTAGCGCGGGAGTTCTTC,CASSQDRGLAREFF
many,TRBV20-1,TRBJ2-1,-,TGCAGTGCTAGAGATCCTGGGGTAGGGCAGTTCTTC,CSARDPGVGQFF
many,TRBV21-1,TRBJ2-5,-,TGTGCCAGCAGCCAACGCCCTACGGGGACAGGGCAAGAGACCCAGTACTTC,CASSQRPTGTGQETQYF
many,TRBV29-1,TRBJ2-3,TRBD2,TGCAGCGTCCGCGGGAGTTTCGGCACAGATACGCAGTATTTT,CSVRGSFGTDTQYF
-,TRBV7-9,TRBJ1-1,-,TGTGCCAGCAACCCGGGCGCCCCGAACACTGAAGCTTTCTTT,CASNPGAPNTEAFF
few,TRBV15,TRBJ2-1,TRBD2,TGTGCCACCAGCAGAGCCCCTTTGACTAGCGGGAGGTGGAATGAGCAGTTCTTC,CATSRAPLTSGRWNEQFF
many,TRBV29-1,TRBJ2-3,TRBD2,TGCAGCGTGAGACTAGCGGGAAACACAGATACGCAGTATTTT,CSVRLAGNTDTQYF
many,TRBV12-3/TRBV12-4,TRBJ1-1,-,TGTGCCAGCAGTTTCTACAGAACCCTGAAAGCTTTCTTT,CASSFYRTLKAFF
many,TRBV5-1,TRBJ2-1,TRBD2,TGCGCCAGCAGCCCGACGATTTTCCGGGAGGGTGAGCAGTTCTTC,CASSPTIFREGEQFF
few,TRBV7-9,TRBJ2-5,TRBD2,TGTGCCAGCAGCCTGTTCAAGATAGCGGGCCGGGAGACCCAGTACTTC,CASSLFKIAGRETQYF
many,TRBV12-3/TRBV12-4,TRBJ2-1,TRBD1,TGTCCCAGCAGTTTAAGGACAGGGAATTGGAATGAGCAGTTCTTC,CPSSLRTGNWNEQFF
-,TRBV12-3/TRBV12-4,TRBJ2-1,TRBD2,TGTGCCAGCAGTGGGTGGACTAGCGGGAGGCGGAGGGTAGGGTACAATGAGCAGTTCTTC,CASSGWTSGRRRVGYNEQFF
many,TRBV20-1,TRBJ2-1,TRBD2,TGCAGTGCTAGAGTTGCGGGAGGGACTAGAGAGCAGTTCTTC,CSARVAGGTREQFF
many,TRBV9,TRBJ2-1,TRBD2,TGTGCCAGCAGCCCCTACCAGCGGGAGTACAATGAGCAGTTCTTC,CASSPYQREYNEQFF
-,TRBV20-1,TRBJ2-1,TRBD2,TGCAGTGCTAGAGATCCGACCCCTACTAGCGGGAGGGCCCACAATGAGCAGTTCTTC,CSARDPTPTSGRAHNEQFF
many,TRBV5-1,TRBJ2-5,-,TGCGCCAGCAGCTTAGCGACACATACCCAAGAGACCCAGTACTTC,CASSLATHTQETQYF
few,TRBV20-1,TRBJ1-5,-,TGCAGTGCTCCCGGAGATAGCAATCAGCCCCAGCATTTT,CSAPGDSNQPQHF
many,TRBV20-1,TRBJ2-5,TRBD1,TGCAGTGCTTTCGGACAGGCCACCCCTTCGTACCAAGAGACCCAGTACTTC,CSAFGQATPSYQETQYF
-,TRBV28,TRBJ2-7,TRBD2,TGTGCCAGCAGTTTATTAGGGTTAGCGGGAGGATTCGACGAGCAGTACTTC,CASSLLGLAGGFDEQYF
many,TRBV12-3/TRBV12-4,TRBJ2-1,-,TGTGCCAGCAGGCCCGGGGGCGCCCCCTACAATGAGCAGTTCTTC,CASRPGGAPYNEQFF
many,TRBV29-1,TRBJ2-3,TRBD1,TGCAGCGTCCGACCTGGACAGGCTGCCCCAGATACGCAGTATTTT,CSVRPGQAAPDTQYF
many,TRBV6-2/TRBV6-3,TRBJ2-1,TRBD2,TGTGCCAGCAGTGCCCAATCAACGGGGGGGCAGTTCTTC,CASSAQSTGGQFF
many,TRBV27,TRBJ2-1,TRBD2,TGTGCCAGCAGTTTACCTAGCGGGAGGATCAATGAGCAGTTCTTC,CASSLPSGRINEQFF
many,TRBV28,TRBJ2-5,TRBD1,TGTGCCAGCAGTCCTGGACAGGTTCAAGAGACCCAGTACTTC,CASSPGQVQETQYF
many,TRBV12-3/TRBV12-4,TRBJ2-3,-,TGTGCCAGCAGTTTATGGGAGGTCCACACAGATACGCAGTATTTT,CASSLWEVHTDTQYF
few,TRBV20-1,TRBJ2-5,-,TGCAGTGCTCTTGAAAGGGAGACCCAGTACTTC,CSALERETQYF
many,TRBV6-2/TRBV6-3,TRBJ2-7,-,TGTGCCAGCAGTTACGGGCAGCAACCCTACGAGCAGTACTTC,CASSYGQQPYEQYF
many,TRBV12-3/TRBV12-4,TRBJ1-4,-,TGTGCCAGCAGTTCCCCCCAGGTGGGAACTAATGAAAAACTGTTTTTT,CASSSPQVGTNEKLFF
many,TRBV20-1,TRBJ1-1,-,TGCAGTGCTCGCTTCGGGGGAGGGACGACTGAAGCTTTCTTT,CSARFGGGTTEAFF
many,TRBV29-1,TRBJ1-2,-,TGCAGCGTTGGGCTACTCTATGGCTACACCTTC,CSVGLLYGYTF
many,TRBV28,TRBJ2-7,-,TGTGCCAGCAGTTTATGGGGTTTTAAAGAGGCGTACGAGCAGTACTTC,CASSLWGFKEAYEQYF
-,TRBV11-2,TRBJ1-5,-,TGTGCCAGCAGCTTAGGGGCGGGAGGGTTGGTAGGCACAGATACGCAGCATTTT,CASSLGAGGLVGTDTQHF
many,TRBV19,TRBJ2-7,TRBD1,TGTGCCAGTAGTTCCATACCGGGACAGACGATCTACGAGCAGTACTTC,CASSSIPGQTIYEQYF
many,TRBV6-5,TRBJ2-1,-,TGTGCCAGCAGTTACGGGCGGGACGGCAATGAGCAGTTCTTC,CASSYGRDGNEQFF
-,TRBV12-3/TRBV12-4,TRBJ2-7,-,TGTGCCAGCAGTCTAAACAGCGCACTCTACGAGCAGTACTTC,CASSLNSALYEQYF
few,TRBV11-2,TRBJ1-2,TRBD1,TGTGCCAGCAGCCCGTTTGGTGGACAGGGGACTATTCAATTC,CASSPFGGQGTIQF
many,TRBV10-1,TRBJ2-7,TRBD2,TGCGCCAAACCTAGCGGGAGCTCCTACGAGCAGTACTTC,CAKPSGSSYEQYF
many,TRBV9,TRBJ2-1,TRBD2,TGTGCCAGCAGCATTACTAGCGGGAGTGTCAATGAGCAGTTCTTC,CASSITSGSVNEQFF
-,TRBV11-2,TRBJ2-5,-,TGTGCCAGCAGCCTACGGGAAGAGGACCGGGAGACCCAGTACTTC,CASSLREEDRETQYF
few,TRBV20-1,TRBJ2-4,-,TGCAGTGCTAGAGATAGGGCGGGATTGGGGTACTTC,CSARDRAGLGYF
many,TRBV30,TRBJ2-7,TRBD1,TGTGCCTGGAGTGTACAGGGGATTTTATACGAGCAGTACTTC,CAWSVQGILYEQYF